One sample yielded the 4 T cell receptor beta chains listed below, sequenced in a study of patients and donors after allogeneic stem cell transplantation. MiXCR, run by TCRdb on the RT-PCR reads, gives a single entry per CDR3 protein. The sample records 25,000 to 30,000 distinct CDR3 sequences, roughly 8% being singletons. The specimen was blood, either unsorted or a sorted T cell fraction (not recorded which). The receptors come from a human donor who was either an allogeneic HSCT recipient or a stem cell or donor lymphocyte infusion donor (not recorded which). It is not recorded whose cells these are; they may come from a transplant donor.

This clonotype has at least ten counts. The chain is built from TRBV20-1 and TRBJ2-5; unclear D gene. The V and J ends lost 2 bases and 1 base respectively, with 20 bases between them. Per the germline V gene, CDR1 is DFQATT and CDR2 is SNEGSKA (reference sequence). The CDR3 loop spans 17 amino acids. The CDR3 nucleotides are TGCAGTGCTAGACCCCTGCTGGGAAGGGTTCGCCAAGAGACCCAGTACTTC. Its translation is CSARPLLGRVRQETQYF.

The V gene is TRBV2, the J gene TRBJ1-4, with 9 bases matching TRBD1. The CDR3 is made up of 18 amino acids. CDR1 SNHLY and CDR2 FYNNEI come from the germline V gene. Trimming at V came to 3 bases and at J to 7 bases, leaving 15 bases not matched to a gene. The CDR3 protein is CASSDTSPGQGKGEKLFF. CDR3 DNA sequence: TGTGCCAGCAGTGACACTAGTCCGGGACAGGGTAAAGGTGAAAAACTGTTTTTT. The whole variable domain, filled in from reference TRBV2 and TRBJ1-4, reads EPEVTQTPSHQVTQMGQEVILRCVPISNHLYFYWYRQILGQKVEFLVSFYNNEISEKSEIFDDQFSVERPDGSNFTLKIRSTKLEDSAMYFCASSDTSPGQGKGEKLFFGSGTQLSVL.

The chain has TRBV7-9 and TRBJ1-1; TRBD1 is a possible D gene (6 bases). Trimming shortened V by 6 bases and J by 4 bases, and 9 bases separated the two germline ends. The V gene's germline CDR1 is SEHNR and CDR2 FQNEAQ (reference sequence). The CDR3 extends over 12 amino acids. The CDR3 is CASSQGGTEAFF. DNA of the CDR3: TGTGCCAGCAGTCAAGGGGGCACTGAAGCTTTCTTT.

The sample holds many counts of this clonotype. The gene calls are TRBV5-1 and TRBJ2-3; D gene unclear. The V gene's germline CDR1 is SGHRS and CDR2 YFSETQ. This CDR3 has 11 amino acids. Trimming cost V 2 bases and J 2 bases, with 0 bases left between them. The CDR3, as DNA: TGCGCCAGCAGCTTCACAGATACGCAGTATTTT. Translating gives CASSFTDTQYF.